This TCR beta chain was obtained from a study of T-cell memory formation after mild COVID-19. Study context: Clusters were largely donor specific.

Trimming pared 4 bases from V and 0 bases from J, leaving 14 bases between. The CDR3 is 16 residues long. Germline CDR1 SGHTA, CDR2 FQGNSA. A few counts support this clonotype. Its antigen is not identified. Findings of the study overall: Whereas later expanders leaned CD4+, clones contracting day 15 to 85 showed a balanced CD4/CD8 makeup. A subset of responding clones appeared in pre-infection memory, suggesting cross-reactive memory joined.

5'RACE with constant-segment primers built TCRalpha and TCRbeta cDNA libraries with UMIs. TCRdb re-derived calls from the 5' RACE reads in MiXCR, one entry per CDR3 protein. The sample yields over 500,000 distinct CDR3 sequences, 15% to 20% seen once. The clonotype comes from an adult woman who had mild COVID-19 (a few samples of this study predate the infection). Cell type and time point are not known. The J gene is TRBJ2-3, the V gene TRBV7-2, with D perhaps matching TRBD2 (5 bases). Material for sequencing was PBMCs or a T cell subset sorted from them (not recorded which). The CDR3 here is CASSSGGGFSTDTQYF. The CDR3 DNA follows: TGTGCCAGCAGCTCGGGCGGAGGATTTAGCACAGATACGCAGTATTTT.